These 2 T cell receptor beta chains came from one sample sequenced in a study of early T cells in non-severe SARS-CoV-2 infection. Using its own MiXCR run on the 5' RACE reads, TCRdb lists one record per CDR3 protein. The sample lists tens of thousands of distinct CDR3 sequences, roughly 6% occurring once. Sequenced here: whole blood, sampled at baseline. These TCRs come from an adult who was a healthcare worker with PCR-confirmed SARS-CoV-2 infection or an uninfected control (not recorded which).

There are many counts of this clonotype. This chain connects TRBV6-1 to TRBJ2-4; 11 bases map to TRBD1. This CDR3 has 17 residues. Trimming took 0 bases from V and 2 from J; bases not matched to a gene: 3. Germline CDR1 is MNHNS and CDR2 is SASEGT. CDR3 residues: CASSEAGTGGTKNIQYF. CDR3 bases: TGTGCCAGCAGTGAAGCGGGGACAGGGGGTACCAAAAACATTCAGTACTTC.

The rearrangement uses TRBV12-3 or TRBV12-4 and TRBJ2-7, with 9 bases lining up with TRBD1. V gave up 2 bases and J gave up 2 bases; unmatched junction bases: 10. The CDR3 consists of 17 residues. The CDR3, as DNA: TGTGCCAGCAGTTTAAATGGGATACAGGGGGCACCCTACGAGCAGTACTTC. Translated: CASSLNGIQGAPYEQYF.